Listed below are T cell receptor beta chains from one sample, sequenced in a study of early T cells in non-severe SARS-CoV-2 infection. TCRdb fed the 5' RACE reads into MiXCR, producing one record per CDR3 protein. This table holds approximately 69,000 distinct CDR3 sequences, 12% found once. The input for sequencing was whole blood, taken at baseline. Receptors originate from an adult who was a healthcare worker with PCR-confirmed SARS-CoV-2 infection or an uninfected control (not recorded which). Both conserved end residues are part of each CDR3. Each record gives: J gene, V gene, D gene, clone size, CDR3 protein, CDR3 DNA. A D gene is named only where the DNA matches it firmly. Rows give clone size only sometimes, using once, few, many, or a class for an expanded clone.

J gene: TRBJ1-1; V gene: TRBV10-3; D gene: NA; clone size: many; CDR3 protein: CAISDARTEAFF; CDR3 DNA: TGTGCCATCAGTGATGCCCGTACTGAAGCTTTCTTT
J gene: TRBJ2-3; V gene: TRBV29-1; D gene: NA; clone size: NA; CDR3 protein: CSVFEGGTDTQYF; CDR3 DNA: TGCAGCGTTTTTGAGGGGGGGACAGATACGCAGTATTTT
J gene: TRBJ1-5; V gene: TRBV12-3/TRBV12-4; D gene: NA; clone size: NA; CDR3 protein: CASRADRSGGNQPQHF; CDR3 DNA: TGTGCCAGCAGGGCCGACAGGTCCGGAGGCAATCAGCCCCAGCATTTT
J gene: TRBJ1-2; V gene: TRBV29-1; D gene: NA; clone size: NA; CDR3 protein: CSAETESHNGYTF; CDR3 DNA: TGCAGCGCCGAGACAGAATCTCATAATGGCTACACCTTC
J gene: TRBJ1-2; V gene: TRBV18; D gene: NA; clone size: NA; CDR3 protein: CASSPDRTNYGYTF; CDR3 DNA: TGTGCCAGCTCACCAGACAGGACTAACTATGGCTACACCTTC
J gene: TRBJ2-5; V gene: TRBV12-3/TRBV12-4; D gene: TRBD1; clone size: NA; CDR3 protein: CASSSGTGKRKTQYF; CDR3 DNA: TGTGCCAGCAGTTCCGGGACAGGGAAGAGGAAGACCCAGTACTTC
J gene: TRBJ1-4; V gene: TRBV5-1; D gene: NA; clone size: NA; CDR3 protein: CASSFDKNEKLFF; CDR3 DNA: TGCGCCAGCAGCTTCGACAAGAATGAAAAACTGTTTTTT
J gene: TRBJ2-1; V gene: TRBV7-2; D gene: TRBD1; clone size: NA; CDR3 protein: CASRQHPGQGGRDEQFF; CDR3 DNA: TGTGCCAGCAGACAACACCCGGGACAGGGGGGTCGCGATGAGCAGTTCTTC
J gene: TRBJ1-1; V gene: TRBV12-3/TRBV12-4; D gene: NA; clone size: NA; CDR3 protein: CASTPQGLRAEAFF; CDR3 DNA: TGTGCCAGCACCCCGCAGGGACTGAGGGCTGAAGCTTTCTTT
J gene: TRBJ2-1; V gene: TRBV7-9; D gene: NA; clone size: few; CDR3 protein: CASAKIYNEQFF; CDR3 DNA: TGTGCCAGCGCTAAGATTTACAATGAGCAGTTCTTC
J gene: TRBJ2-2; V gene: TRBV2; D gene: NA; clone size: NA; CDR3 protein: CASRVGGGTGELFF; CDR3 DNA: TGTGCCAGCAGGGTCGGAGGGGGCACCGGGGAGCTGTTTTTT
J gene: TRBJ2-1; V gene: TRBV7-6; D gene: NA; clone size: few; CDR3 protein: CASSVPGTLNEQFF; CDR3 DNA: TGTGCCAGCAGCGTGCCTGGGACTCTCAATGAGCAGTTCTTC
J gene: TRBJ1-1; V gene: TRBV15; D gene: NA; clone size: few; CDR3 protein: CATSRVGVAEAFF; CDR3 DNA: TGTGCCACCAGCAGAGTTGGGGTGGCTGAAGCTTTCTTT
J gene: TRBJ1-1; V gene: TRBV20-1; D gene: TRBD1; clone size: many; CDR3 protein: CSARDQGVRTEAFF; CDR3 DNA: TGCAGTGCTAGAGATCAGGGGGTCCGCACTGAAGCTTTCTTT
J gene: TRBJ2-1; V gene: TRBV10-3; D gene: NA; clone size: few; CDR3 protein: CAISEGRPEQFF; CDR3 DNA: TGTGCCATCAGTGAAGGACGGCCAGAGCAGTTCTTC
J gene: TRBJ2-7; V gene: TRBV28; D gene: NA; clone size: few; CDR3 protein: CASSPPTRGYEQYF; CDR3 DNA: TGTGCCAGCAGTCCCCCGACGCGGGGCTACGAGCAGTACTTC
J gene: TRBJ2-7; V gene: TRBV27; D gene: TRBD1; clone size: NA; CDR3 protein: CARRDRTYEQYF; CDR3 DNA: TGTGCCCGCCGGGACAGAACCTACGAGCAGTACTTC
J gene: TRBJ2-1; V gene: TRBV6-2/TRBV6-3; D gene: NA; clone size: many; CDR3 protein: CASSYVARRSYNEQFF; CDR3 DNA: TGTGCCAGCAGTTACGTCGCACGCCGTTCCTACAATGAGCAGTTCTTC
J gene: TRBJ2-1; V gene: TRBV6-6; D gene: TRBD1; clone size: few; CDR3 protein: CASSYPYRGVRNEQFF; CDR3 DNA: TGTGCCAGCAGTTACCCATACAGGGGCGTTAGAAATGAGCAGTTCTTC
J gene: TRBJ1-6; V gene: TRBV7-8; D gene: NA; clone size: NA; CDR3 protein: CASSLRRGSPLHF; CDR3 DNA: TGTGCCAGCAGCTTAAGGCGAGGATCACCCCTCCACTTT
J gene: TRBJ2-3; V gene: TRBV10-2; D gene: NA; clone size: many; CDR3 protein: CASKERTDDTQYF; CDR3 DNA: TGCGCCAGCAAAGAAAGGACTGACGATACGCAGTATTTT
J gene: TRBJ2-5; V gene: TRBV6-2/TRBV6-3; D gene: NA; clone size: NA; CDR3 protein: CASSYPRDSTETQYF; CDR3 DNA: TGTGCCAGCAGTTACCCCCGGGATAGCACGGAGACCCAGTACTTC
J gene: TRBJ1-1; V gene: TRBV7-2; D gene: TRBD1; clone size: NA; CDR3 protein: CASSPDRGMRAFF; CDR3 DNA: TGTGCCAGCAGCCCCGACAGGGGAATGAGGGCTTTCTTT
J gene: TRBJ2-5; V gene: TRBV5-1; D gene: NA; clone size: NA; CDR3 protein: CASSWGRRETQYF; CDR3 DNA: TGCGCCAGCAGCTGGGGGCGCCGGGAGACCCAGTACTTC
J gene: TRBJ2-7; V gene: TRBV6-1; D gene: NA; clone size: many; CDR3 protein: CASSVGIQESYEQYF; CDR3 DNA: TGTGCCAGCAGTGTCGGTATACAGGAGTCCTACGAGCAGTACTTC
J gene: TRBJ1-6; V gene: TRBV7-2; D gene: NA; clone size: few; CDR3 protein: CASSLFNSPLHF; CDR3 DNA: TGTGCCAGCAGTTTATTCAATTCACCCCTCCACTTT